This is a list of T cell receptor beta chains from one sample in a study of metastatic and nonmetastatic thyroid tumors. TCRdb re-called clones via MiXCR from the PCR reads. The repertoire has tens of thousands of clones, roughly an eighth of them found once; the top ten carry 9%. Sequenced input: blood. The receptor source for this set is a male donor with papillary thyroid cancer or a benign thyroid nodule (not recorded which). Some clones in this sample may be carry-over from other donors' samples. The CDR3 runs from the conserved cysteine through the conserved F or W. Each record gives: clone size, J gene, D gene, V gene, CDR3 protein, CDR3 DNA. D genes are given only for firm matches. Rows may omit the clone size; those that give it use once, few, many or a size class.

many,TRBJ1-1,TRBD1,TRBV19,CASSTGQMNTEAFF,TGTGCCAGTAGTACGGGACAGATGAACACTGAAGCTTTCTTT
many,TRBJ2-7,.,TRBV11-2,CASSLGAGSGSYEQYF,TGTGCCAGCAGCTTAGGGGCAGGAAGTGGAAGCTACGAGCAGTACTTC
few,TRBJ2-7,.,TRBV4-3,CASSQAETVSEQYF,TGCGCCAGCAGCCAAGCCGAGACAGTTTCCGAGCAGTACTTC
few,TRBJ2-2,TRBD2,TRBV4-1,CASKLTSGRLRDTGELFF,TGCGCCAGCAAACTGACTAGCGGGAGATTAAGGGACACCGGGGAGCTGTTTTTT
many,TRBJ1-4,.,TRBV19,CASSPSQILNEKLFF,TGTGCCAGTAGTCCCTCCCAGATTCTCAATGAAAAACTGTTTTTT
many,TRBJ2-7,.,TRBV19,CASSITGSTYEQYF,TGTGCCAGTAGTATAACGGGTTCGACTTACGAGCAGTACTTC
many,TRBJ1-5,.,TRBV7-2,CASSLRGNQPQHF,TGTGCCAGCAGCTTGCGGGGAAATCAGCCCCAGCATTTT
medium-sized,TRBJ2-7,.,TRBV12-3/TRBV12-4,CASSLGRYEQYF,TGTGCCAGCAGTCTGGGGCGCTACGAGCAGTACTTC
.,TRBJ2-1,.,TRBV6-4,CASSAGPASNAQFF,TGTGCCAGCAGTGCGGGACCCGCGTCTAATGCGCAGTTCTTC
.,TRBJ2-3,.,TRBV4-3,CASSRRTGGTDTQYF,TGCGCCAGCAGCCGACGAACGGGGGGCACAGATACGCAGTATTTT
.,TRBJ1-2,TRBD1,TRBV20-1,CSAETDRDRNGYTF,TGCAGTGCAGAAACGGACAGGGATAGGAATGGCTACACCTTC
many,TRBJ1-6,.,TRBV3-1,CASSLGDGNSPLHF,TGTGCCAGCAGCCTAGGGGATGGTAATTCACCCCTCCACTTT
medium-sized,TRBJ2-7,TRBD1,TRBV27,CASSLTGGFWYEQYF,TGTGCCAGCAGTCTAACAGGGGGCTTTTGGTACGAGCAGTACTTC
many,TRBJ2-1,.,TRBV11-3,CASSLGYNEQFF,TGTGCCAGCAGCTTAGGCTACAATGAGCAGTTCTTC
few,TRBJ2-7,.,TRBV30,CAWSDPDTLVYEQYF,TGTGCCTGGAGTGACCCCGACACCCTAGTCTACGAGCAGTACTTC
many,TRBJ1-4,.,TRBV11-2,CASSTHVGGRREKLFF,TGTGCCAGCAGCACCCACGTCGGGGGTCGGCGTGAAAAACTGTTTTTT
.,TRBJ2-1,.,TRBV6-1,CSSSGRGLGLEQFF,TGTTCCAGCAGTGGCCGAGGCTTGGGTCTTGAGCAGTTCTTC
many,TRBJ2-7,.,TRBV20-1,CSARGGTDAQYYEQYF,TGCAGTGCTAGGGGGGGCACGGATGCCCAGTACTACGAGCAGTACTTC
many,TRBJ2-2,TRBD1,TRBV11-1,CASSLGQGHTGELFF,TGTGCCAGCAGCCTCGGACAGGGTCACACCGGGGAGCTGTTTTTT
many,TRBJ2-7,TRBD2,TRBV4-3,CASSQGMAGGSYEQYF,TGCGCCAGCAGCCAAGGTATGGCGGGAGGGTCCTACGAGCAGTACTTC
.,TRBJ1-2,.,TRBV6-5,CASVSEGLVEMGYTF,TGTGCCAGCGTTTCGGAGGGTCTAGTCGAAATGGGCTACACCTTC
medium-sized,TRBJ2-7,.,TRBV27,CASSLAPSYEQYF,TGTGCCAGCAGTTTAGCCCCTTCCTACGAGCAGTACTTC
many,TRBJ2-7,.,TRBV20-1,CSASPPTISYEQYF,TGCAGTGCTAGCCCCCCAACGATCTCCTACGAGCAGTACTTC
many,TRBJ1-2,.,TRBV19,CASSLPPGTANYGYTF,TGTGCCAGTAGTCTCCCGCCCGGGACCGCTAACTATGGCTACACCTTC
few,TRBJ1-2,.,TRBV3-1,CASSQVTDGFYGYTF,TGTGCCAGCAGCCAAGTCACAGACGGATTCTATGGCTACACCTTC
many,TRBJ2-1,TRBD2,TRBV19,CASSIDSGIAMYNEQFF,TGTGCCAGTAGTATAGATAGCGGGATAGCCATGTACAATGAGCAGTTCTTC
many,TRBJ2-7,TRBD1,TRBV28,CASSIPTYRGPTYEQYF,TGTGCCAGCAGTATCCCCACTTACAGGGGGCCCACCTACGAGCAGTACTTC
many,TRBJ2-7,.,TRBV10-3,CAIREVSYEQYF,TGTGCCATCAGGGAGGTTAGCTACGAGCAGTACTTC
many,TRBJ1-1,TRBD1,TRBV30,CAWTRDRGNTEAFF,TGTGCCTGGACCAGGGACAGGGGGAACACTGAAGCTTTCTTT
few,TRBJ2-1,.,TRBV6-1,CASSEASDYNEQFF,TGTGCCAGCAGTGAAGCGTCCGATTACAATGAGCAGTTCTTC
many,TRBJ1-4,.,TRBV7-8,CATLPRDGEKLFF,TGTGCCACCCTTCCGCGAGACGGTGAAAAACTGTTTTTT
.,TRBJ2-3,.,TRBV11-3,CASSLGGASTDTQYF,TGTGCCAGCAGCTTAGGAGGAGCTAGCACAGATACGCAGTATTTT
.,TRBJ2-4,.,TRBV5-1,CASSFSGNIQYF,TGCGCCAGCAGCTTTAGCGGAAACATTCAGTACTTC
many,TRBJ1-1,.,TRBV15,CATSRVGREDTEAFF,TGTGCCACCAGCAGAGTAGGCAGGGAGGACACTGAAGCTTTCTTT
medium-sized,TRBJ2-7,TRBD2,TRBV6-2/TRBV6-3,CASSPTGTSGIYEQYF,TGTGCCAGCAGTCCGACCGGGACTAGCGGGATTTACGAGCAGTACTTC
many,TRBJ2-2,.,TRBV30,CAWSVGGSNTGELFF,TGTGCCTGGAGTGTCGGTGGATCGAACACCGGGGAGCTGTTTTTT
many,TRBJ2-3,.,TRBV12-3/TRBV12-4,CASSLLYLTDTQYF,TGTGCCAGCAGCCTCCTTTACCTCACAGATACGCAGTATTTT
many,TRBJ2-7,TRBD2,TRBV9,CASSADGLADYEQYF,TGTGCCAGCAGCGCAGATGGACTAGCGGATTACGAGCAGTACTTC
many,TRBJ1-2,.,TRBV5-4,CASSPQGVYGYTF,TGTGCCAGCAGCCCACAGGGTGTCTATGGCTACACCTTC
many,TRBJ2-1,TRBD2,TRBV6-1,CATENGDLAGSNEQFF,TGTGCCACCGAGAACGGGGATCTAGCGGGAAGTAATGAGCAGTTCTTC
many,TRBJ2-7,.,TRBV20-1,CSLPGVGSYEQYF,TGCAGTCTTCCGGGGGTGGGCTCCTACGAGCAGTACTTC
.,TRBJ1-6,TRBD1,TRBV7-8,CASSPRPGQGESPLHF,TGTGCCAGCAGCCCGAGGCCGGGACAGGGGGAATCACCCCTCCACTTT
many,TRBJ1-2,TRBD1,TRBV6-4,CASSDLGTGLFGYTF,TGTGCCAGCAGTGACCTCGGGACAGGGCTCTTCGGCTACACCTTC